The 20 T cell receptor beta chains given below trace back to one sample, sequenced in a study of cytomegalovirus exposure and HLA in healthy donors (dated by TCRdb to 2017 to 2019). Library method: the immunoSEQ multiplex PCR assay. For the multiplex PCR, a mixture combining 60 forward primers for TCR Vbeta segments and 13 reverse primers for TCR Jbeta segments was used. TCRdb stores this immuneACCESS table with in-frame sequences only. Part of the clones is absent; in the studies checked, under half of the shortfall reflects unresolved V genes, and no reason is known for the rest. This sample gives around 150,000 clones in total; nearly 80% of them show up just once. 8.5% to 10% of the sample is in the top ten clones. The sequenced sample was PBMCs. The receptors were sampled from a man between 18 and 29 years old in good health and CMV-seropositive.

This chain connects TRBV9 to TRBJ2-2; TRBD1 is a possible D gene (6 bases). Germline assignment: CDR1 SGDLS and CDR2 YYNGEE. CDR3 size: 14 residues. V dropped 0 bases and J dropped 7 bases, with 10 bases sitting between them. As DNA, the CDR3 is TGTGCCAGCAGCGTAGAAGGGGGACGCGGGGAGCTGTTTTTT. Protein: CASSVEGGRGELFF.

The J gene is TRBJ1-2, the V gene TRBV7-8; 8 positions agree with TRBD1. This CDR3 has 16 residues. The V gene's germline CDR1 is SGHVS and CDR2 FQNEAQ. The V segment lost 3 bases and the J segment 4 bases; nucleotides outside the gene matches: 10. DNA for the CDR3: TGTGCCAGCAGCTTGCGAGGCAGGGGGCTGAGCTATGGCTACACCTTC. Its protein is CASSLRGRGLSYGYTF.

The chain links TRBV2 to TRBJ2-2; 13 positions match TRBD2. The V segment lost 6 bases and the J segment 1 base; nucleotides outside the gene matches: 5. The CDR3 runs 17 residues. Germline V gives CDR1 SNHLY, CDR2 FYNNEI. The CDR3 loop is CASRLRLAGGNTGELFF. In DNA, the CDR3 is TGTGCCAGCAGACTTCGACTAGCGGGGGGGAACACCGGGGAGCTGTTTTTT.

V and J are TRBV19 and TRBJ2-2; D remains unclear. This CDR3 has 18 amino acids. V dropped 0 bases and J dropped 1 base, with 15 bases sitting between them. Per germline, CDR1 LNHDA and CDR2 SQIVND (reference sequence). In DNA form, the CDR3 reads TGTGCCAGTAGTATAGAGCATTTCCGAGGCGTGAACACCGGGGAGCTGTTTTTT. Amino acids: CASSIEHFRGVNTGELFF. The entire variable domain, with the rest obtained from reference TRBV19 and TRBJ2-2, is as follows: DGGITQSPKYLFRKEGQNVTLSCEQNLNHDAMYWYRQDPGQGLRLIYYSQIVNDFQKGDIAEGYSVSREKKESFPLTVTSAQKNPTAFYLCASSIEHFRGVNTGELFFGEGSRLTVL.

The gene calls are TRBV2 and TRBJ1-1, with TRBD1 as a possible D gene (6 bases). V was shortened by 2 bases and J by 0 bases, with 10 bases between the two germline ends. Germline loops: CDR1 SNHLY, CDR2 FYNNEI. The CDR3 has 15 residues. CDR3 amino acids: CASSELAGVNTEAFF. The CDR3 DNA is TGTGCCAGCAGTGAACTAGCAGGGGTGAACACTGAAGCTTTCTTT.

The rearrangement links TRBV27 to TRBJ1-2, with D possibly matching TRBD1 (5 bases). Germline V lookup: CDR1 MNHEY, CDR2 SMNVEV (reference sequence). V was cut by 3 bases and J by 0 bases, with 23 bases left in between. This CDR3 is built from 19 residues. The CDR3 DNA follows: TGTGCCAGCAGTTTTCGTAGACAGAACGAAGACCAGTCTAACTATGGCTACACCTTC. This sequence encodes CASSFRRQNEDQSNYGYTF.

This clone came up once. The J gene is TRBJ2-3, the V gene TRBV4-3, with 8 bases matching TRBD2. CDR1 and CDR2 (germline): LGHNA, YSLEER. V shed 2 bases and J 4 bases; nucleotides not matched to a gene: 5. The length of the CDR3 is 15 residues. Here the CDR3 DNA reads TGCGCCAGCAGCCAAACTAGCGGCCGAGCAGATACGCAGTATTTT. Protein: CASSQTSGRADTQYF.

The CDR3 DNA sequence: TGTGCCAGCAGCCGGGGGGGGGAGCAGTTCTTC. This translates into CASSRGGEQFF. The gene calls are TRBV11-2 and TRBJ2-1; 8 bases map to TRBD2. Germline V CDR1 and CDR2: SGHAT, FQNNGV. CDR3 length: 11 amino acids. V lost 5 bases and J lost 10; bases outside the gene matches: 1.

The chain has TRBV4-1 and TRBJ2-2; 8 nucleotides line up with TRBD1. The length of the CDR3 is 18 residues. V shed 0 bases and J 6 bases; nucleotides not matched to a gene: 12. From germline, CDR1 is MGHRA and CDR2 YSYEKL. The CDR3 is CASSQEALKSGGAGELFF. The CDR3, as DNA: TGCGCCAGCAGCCAAGAGGCGCTTAAATCAGGGGGCGCCGGGGAGCTGTTTTTT.

The chain couples TRBV7-9 to TRBJ1-4; TRBD1 aligns across 9 bases. J gave up 7 bases and V 8 bases, and 5 bases lay outside the gene matches. Germline loops: CDR1 SEHNR, CDR2 FQNEAQ (reference sequence). CDR3 length equals 13 residues. For the CDR3, the DNA is TGTGCCAGCCGGGACAGGGAACGTGAAAAACTGTTTTTT. Encoded protein: CASRDREREKLFF.

The chain has TRBV5-4 and TRBJ2-1; the match to TRBD2 covers 14 bases. From germline, CDR1 is SGHNT and CDR2 YYREEE (reference sequence). V trimming: 3 bases; J trimming: 9 bases; junction bases outside the gene matches: 8. The CDR3 totals 16 residues. CDR3 amino acids: CASSSAGLAGASEQFF. The CDR3 coding sequence is TGTGCCAGCAGCTCTGCGGGACTAGCGGGAGCCTCTGAGCAGTTCTTC.

The rearrangement uses TRBV6-6 and TRBJ1-1, with D perhaps matching TRBD1 (5 bases). CDR1 and CDR2 (germline): MNHNY, SVGAGI (reference sequence). The ends were cut back, 4 bases at V and 2 bases at J, with 17 bases in the middle. The CDR3 consists of 16 residues. The CDR3 reads CASSFQGANLNTEAFF. For the CDR3, the DNA is TGTGCCAGCAGTTTCCAAGGGGCCAACCTAAACACTGAAGCTTTCTTT.

The chain has TRBV5-1 and TRBJ2-3; 7 bases agree with TRBD2. V was clipped by 3 bases and J by 2 bases; unmatched bases: 9. CDR3 length: 16 amino acids. CDR1 is SGHRS and CDR2 is YFSETQ in the germline V gene. The DNA for the CDR3 is TGCGCCAGCAGCTCCGGAGCGGGGTTAAACACAGATACGCAGTATTTT. Its translation is CASSSGAGLNTDTQYF. The full variable domain, with the rest looked up from reference TRBV5-1 and TRBJ2-3, is KAGVTQTPRYLIKTRGQQVTLSCSPISGHRSVSWYQQTPGQGLQFLFEYFSETQRNKGNFPGRFSGRQFSNSRSEMNVSTLELGDSALYLCASSSGAGLNTDTQYFGPGTRLTVL.

As for this clone: A junction end diverges from the germline sequence, so it may reflect a read error. The gene calls are TRBV7-2 and TRBJ2-6; D perhaps matches TRBD2 (6 bases). Per the germline V gene, CDR1 is SGHTA and CDR2 is FQGNSA. The CDR3 has 18 amino acids. CDR3 DNA: TGTGCCAGCAGCATACCTGGACCAGCTACGGGCGGGGCCAACGGCCTGACTTTC. It encodes CASSIPGPATGGANGLTF.

This clone has a handful of counts. The chain couples TRBV19 to TRBJ2-1; D perhaps matches TRBD1 (5 bases). Trimming shortened V by 2 bases and J by 6 bases, and 14 bases separated the two germline ends. Germline loops: CDR1 LNHDA, CDR2 SQIVND (reference sequence). The CDR3 is made up of 15 amino acids. The CDR3 protein is CASSISLGRVNEQFF. The CDR3 DNA reads TGTGCCAGTAGTATAAGTTTGGGCAGGGTCAATGAGCAGTTCTTC.

This rearrangement joins TRBV30 to TRBJ2-1; TRBD2 aligns across 7 bases. Looked up from germline, CDR1 is GTSNPN and CDR2 is SVGIG (reference sequence). This CDR3 is 13 amino acids long. The J segment lost 3 bases and the V segment lost 3 bases, leaving 2 bases of the junction unmatched. The CDR3 loop reads CAWSRGSYNEQFF. For the CDR3, the DNA is TGTGCCTGGAGCCGCGGGAGCTACAATGAGCAGTTCTTC.

V gene TRBV23-1 combines with J gene TRBJ1-1, with D unclear. TRBV23-1 is identified as an open reading frame with a role that is uncertain. This CDR3 spans 19 amino acids. Trimming removed 3 bases from V and 1 base from J, with 24 bases in between. Here the CDR3 reads CASSHPIPNSGFKNTEAFF. The CDR3 region has the DNA TGCGCCAGCAGTCATCCGATCCCAAATTCGGGTTTCAAGAACACTGAAGCTTTCTTT.

The gene calls are TRBV5-6 and TRBJ2-1, with 9 bases that match TRBD1. The CDR3 sequence is 16 residues long. Trimming removed 4 bases from V and 8 bases from J; junction bases left unmatched: 13. CDR1 and CDR2 (germline): SGHDT, YYEEEE. The CDR3 DNA reads as TGTGCCAGCAGCACCGCGTACAGGGGGCGGGTTCATGAGCAGTTCTTC. Translated: CASSTAYRGRVHEQFF.

The chain recombines TRBV5-4 with TRBJ2-3; 7 bases agree with TRBD2. Looked up from germline, CDR1 is SGHNT and CDR2 is YYREEE (reference sequence). V lost 4 bases to trimming and J lost 2 bases; unmatched junction nucleotides: 13. The CDR3 extends over 17 amino acids. CDR3 region: CASSGALAAPSTDTQYF. The DNA of the CDR3 is TGTGCCAGCAGCGGGGCCCTAGCGGCCCCTTCCACAGATACGCAGTATTTT.

This clone was observed once. This chain joins TRBV5-1 and TRBJ1-4; TRBD1 is a possible D gene (6 bases). Germline CDR1 and CDR2: SGHRS and YFSETQ. The CDR3 has 18 residues. Trimming stripped 4 bases from V and 0 bases from J, with 19 bases between. The CDR3 DNA reads TGCGCCAGCAGCCGCGGACAGAGCCCGATTGCAACTAATGAAAAACTGTTTTTT. Translated: CASSRGQSPIATNEKLFF.